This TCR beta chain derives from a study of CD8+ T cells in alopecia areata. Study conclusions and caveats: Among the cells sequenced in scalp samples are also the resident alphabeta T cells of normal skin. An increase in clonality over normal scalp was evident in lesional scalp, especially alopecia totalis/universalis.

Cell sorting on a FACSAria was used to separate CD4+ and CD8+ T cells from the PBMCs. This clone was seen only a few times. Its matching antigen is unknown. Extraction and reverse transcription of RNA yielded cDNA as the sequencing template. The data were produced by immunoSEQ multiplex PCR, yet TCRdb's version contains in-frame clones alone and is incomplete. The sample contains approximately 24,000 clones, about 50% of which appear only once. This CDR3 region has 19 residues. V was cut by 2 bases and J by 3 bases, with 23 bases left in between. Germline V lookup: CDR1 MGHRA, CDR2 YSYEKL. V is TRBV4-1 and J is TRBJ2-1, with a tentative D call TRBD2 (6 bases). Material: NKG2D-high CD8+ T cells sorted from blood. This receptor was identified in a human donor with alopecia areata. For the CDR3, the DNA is TGCGCCAGCAGCCAACGACCTAGTAGCGAGCGGGCGGGCTACAATGAGCAGTTCTTC. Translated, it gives CASSQRPSSERAGYNEQFF.